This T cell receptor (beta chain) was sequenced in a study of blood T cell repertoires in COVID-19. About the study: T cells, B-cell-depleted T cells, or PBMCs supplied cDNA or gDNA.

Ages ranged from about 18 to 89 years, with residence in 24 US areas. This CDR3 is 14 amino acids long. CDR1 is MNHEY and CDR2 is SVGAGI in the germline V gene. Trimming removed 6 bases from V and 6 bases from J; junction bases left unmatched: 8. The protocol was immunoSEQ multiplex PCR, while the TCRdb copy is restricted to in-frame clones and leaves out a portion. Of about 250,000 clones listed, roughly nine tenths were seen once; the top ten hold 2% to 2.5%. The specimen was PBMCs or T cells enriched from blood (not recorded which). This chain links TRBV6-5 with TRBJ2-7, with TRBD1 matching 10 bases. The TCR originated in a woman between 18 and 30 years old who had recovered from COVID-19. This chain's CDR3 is CASSSGQGVPEQYF. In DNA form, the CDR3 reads TGTGCCAGCAGCTCCGGACAGGGGGTTCCCGAGCAGTACTTC.